This record looks at one TCR beta chain sequence and its context. As yet, its antigen is unknown. Nonspecific anti-CD3/anti-CD28 bead stimulation represents the broad CD4+ T cell repertoire. Responding CD4+ T cells were sorted by upregulation of both CD40 ligand and CD69. The record originates from a study of persistence of HIV-infected CD4 T cells. Study-level results: TCRbeta richness was lower in CMV- and Gag-responding cells than in anti-CD3/anti-CD28-responding cells.

Sequencing used immunoSEQ version 4 in survey mode. Each sample used up to 1 ug genomic DNA diluted to 10 ng/uL. The protocol was immunoSEQ multiplex PCR, while the TCRdb copy is restricted to in-frame clones and leaves out a portion. The repertoire includes around 45,000 clones, approximately 90% of them detected once, and roughly 1.8% sits in the top ten. V was shortened by 3 bases and J by 0 bases, with 14 bases between the two germline ends. The CDR3 runs 17 residues. Germline CDR1 is LNHDA and CDR2 is SQIVND (reference sequence). J is TRBJ2-2 and V is TRBV19; D is ambiguous. This clonotype originated in an adult man with HIV who was CMV-seropositive. The sample consisted of CD4+ T cells sorted from PBMCs after approximately 19-hour stimulation, taken from a patient who received antiretroviral therapy. CDR3 DNA sequence: TGTGCCAGTAGTATCACCATCGGCTCCACGAACACCGGGGAGCTGTTTTTT. Its protein product is CASSITIGSTNTGELFF.